The 23 T cell receptor beta chains in this list originate from one sample, sequenced in a study of blood T cell repertoires in COVID-19. Clones were read by immunoSEQ multiplex PCR, and TCRdb kept only the in-frame ones, dropping some. This table holds 40,000 to 45,000 clones, around nine tenths found once. Material: peripheral blood. Receptors originate from a man in his forties with COVID-19, enrolled during active disease.

This chain uses TRBV27 with TRBJ2-5; D perhaps matches TRBD1 (5 bases). Per the germline V gene, CDR1 is MNHEY and CDR2 is SMNVEV (reference sequence). The ends were cut back, 3 bases at V and 2 bases at J, with 10 bases in the middle. This CDR3 is built from 14 residues. The CDR3 coding sequence is TGTGCCAGCAGTTTGTTGGGGCAGCAAGAGACCCAGTACTTC. It is translated as CASSLLGQQETQYF.

This clone has just a few counts. The gene calls are TRBV6-5 and TRBJ2-2; weak D call: TRBD1 (5 bases). Trimming left V 2 bases short and J 5 bases short, with 9 bases between. This CDR3 is built from 14 residues. CDR1 is MNHEY, CDR2 SVGAGI, per germline. In nucleotides, the CDR3 is TGTGCCAGCAGTTACGACAGAAGGACCGGGGAGCTGTTTTTT. Translating it yields CASSYDRRTGELFF.

This chain connects TRBV5-8 to TRBJ1-5, with TRBD1 matching 7 bases. Germline V gene sequence: CDR1 SGHTS, CDR2 YDEGEE. V shed 2 bases, J shed 2 bases, and the junction held 4 bases outside the gene matches. The CDR3 totals 15 residues. The CDR3 sequence is CASSFGQVGNQPQHF. The CDR3 bases are TGTGCCAGCAGCTTTGGACAGGTGGGCAATCAGCCCCAGCATTTT.

V usage is TRBV6-5 and J usage is TRBJ2-7; 9 bases agree with TRBD1. Germline loops: CDR1 MNHEY, CDR2 SVGAGI. The CDR3 is made up of 12 amino acids. Trimming removed 6 bases from V and 7 bases from J; junction bases left unmatched: 4. The CDR3 coding sequence is TGTGCCAGCAGGCCCGGGACAGGGGAGCAGTACTTC. Translation gives CASRPGTGEQYF.

V gene TRBV29-1 combines with J gene TRBJ1-1; D call uncertain. Germline V gene sequence: CDR1 SQVTM, CDR2 ANQGSEA. Trimming cost V 0 bases and J 4 bases, with 18 bases left between them. The CDR3 covers 16 residues. CDR3 sequence reads: CSVEDAPGGGSTEAFF. CDR3 nucleotides: TGCAGCGTTGAAGACGCACCTGGTGGTGGGAGCACTGAAGCTTTCTTT.

The chain combines TRBV7-8 with TRBJ2-5; 7 bases align to TRBD1. J gave up 8 bases and V 5 bases, and 8 bases lay outside the gene matches. This CDR3 contains 13 residues. Germline V lookup: CDR1 SGHVS, CDR2 FQNEAQ. The DNA for the CDR3 is TGTGCCAGCAGCCGGGGACAGATTCCCACCCAGTACTTC. This codes for CASSRGQIPTQYF. Full variable domain (outside the CDR3, taken from reference TRBV7-8 and TRBJ2-5): GAGVSQSPRYKVAKRGQDVALRCDPISGHVSLFWYQQALGQGPEFLTYFQNEAQLDKSGLPSDRFFAERPEGSVSTLKIQRTQQEDSAVYLCASSRGQIPTQYFGPGTRLLVL.

This clone was observed a single time. The V and J genes are TRBV6-5 and TRBJ1-2, with 10 positions matching TRBD1. There are 13 residues in the CDR3. From germline, CDR1 is MNHEY and CDR2 SVGAGI. Losses at the gene ends were 11 bases for V and 7 bases for J; bases not matched to a gene: 10. The CDR3 is CAGRQGATGGYTF. The CDR3 region has the DNA TGTGCCGGAAGACAGGGGGCGACTGGTGGCTACACCTTC.

A note on this clone: At the DNA level, this CDR3 is encoded by other sequences in the same sample as well. V gene TRBV12-3 or TRBV12-4 combines with J gene TRBJ2-7, with TRBD1 as a possible D gene (5 bases). The CDR3 length is 13 residues. V gave up 2 bases and J gave up 4 bases, with 9 bases separating them. In DNA, the CDR3 is TGTGCCAGCAGTTTAAGGGGTGGATACGAGCAGTACTTC. Protein sequence: CASSLRGGYEQYF.

V is TRBV4-1 and J is TRBJ2-1; the D is unclear. Germline CDR1 reads MGHRA; CDR2 reads YSYEKL. With 4 bases removed from V and 7 bases from J, the gap between germline ends came to 20 bases. The length of the CDR3 is 16 residues. For the CDR3, the DNA is TGCGCCAGCAGCCCCGAGACTCTCTCACCCCCGAATGAGCAGTTCTTC. This codes for CASSPETLSPPNEQFF.

This chain uses TRBV5-1 with TRBJ2-7; 8 bases are shared with TRBD1. The CDR3 sequence is 17 residues long. Germline CDR1 and CDR2: SGHRS and YFSETQ. The junction had 12 bases not matched to a gene; V was cut back by 4 bases and J by 0 bases. In DNA form, the CDR3 reads TGCGCCAGCAGCCCAATCTCCGGGACAGGACACTCCTACGAGCAGTACTTC. Residues: CASSPISGTGHSYEQYF.

The rearrangement links TRBV30 to TRBJ1-3; D perhaps matches TRBD1 (5 bases). The CDR3 runs to 13 residues. With 0 bases removed from V and 3 bases from J, the gap between germline ends came to 6 bases. In germline, CDR1 is GTSNPN, CDR2 SVGIG (reference sequence). CDR3 sequence reads: CAWSVQVGNTIYF. As DNA, the CDR3 is TGTGCCTGGAGTGTACAGGTTGGAAACACCATATATTTT.

The chain employs TRBV7-2 and TRBJ2-7, with a weak D call TRBD1 (5 bases). With 6 bases removed from V and 2 bases from J, the gap between germline ends came to 17 bases. Germline-derived CDR1 and CDR2 are SGHTA and FQGNSA. The CDR3 is 15 amino acids. This CDR3 is CASSLRQGAPYEQYF. Written as DNA, the CDR3 is TGTGCCAGCAGTCTTAGGCAGGGCGCACCCTACGAGCAGTACTTC.

The chain is built from TRBV6-5 and TRBJ1-1, with D hard to call. CDR3 length equals 15 residues. Germline lookup yields CDR1 MNHEY and CDR2 SVGAGI. V was clipped by 2 bases and J by 3 bases, with 13 bases between them. The CDR3 region is CASSYRRGMHTEAFF. The CDR3 DNA sequence: TGTGCCAGCAGTTACCGGCGGGGAATGCACACTGAAGCTTTCTTT.

The chain recombines TRBV11-2 with TRBJ1-2, with D maybe TRBD1 (6 bases). Trimming took 5 bases from V and 2 from J, leaving 12 bases between them. From germline, CDR1 is SGHAT and CDR2 FQNNGV. This CDR3 contains 14 residues. CDR3 bases: TGTGCCAGCAGCACCTTGACAGGAAACTATGGCTACACCTTC. Translation gives CASSTLTGNYGYTF. The variable domain in full, completed from reference TRBV11-2 and TRBJ1-2, reads EAGVAQSPRYKIIEKRQSVAFWCNPISGHATLYWYQQILGQGPKLLIQFQNNGVVDDSQLPKDRFSAERLKGVDSTLKIQPAKLEDSAVYLCASSTLTGNYGYTFGSGTRLTVV.

The chain is built from TRBV7-9 and TRBJ1-2, with TRBD1 as a possible D gene (5 bases). Trimming stripped 1 base from V and 2 bases from J, with 23 bases between. The CDR3 is 19 amino acids. The germline V gene encodes CDR1 SEHNR and CDR2 FQNEAQ (reference sequence). The CDR3 sequence: CASSLEGNGAGMGNYGYTF. In nucleotides, the CDR3 is TGTGCCAGCAGCTTAGAAGGGAACGGAGCAGGGATGGGAAACTATGGCTACACCTTC.

The gene calls are TRBV5-8 and TRBJ1-6, with D tentatively TRBD1 (6 bases). This CDR3 is 14 amino acids long. Germline loops: CDR1 SGHTS, CDR2 YDEGEE. V lost 5 bases, J lost 3 bases, and 9 bases lay in between. CDR3 nucleotides: TGTGCCAGCAGTCAGGGGAACTATAATTCACCCCTCCACTTT. It codes for CASSQGNYNSPLHF.

The CDR3 DNA sequence: TGTGCCAGTAGTATATCTTTGGATACGCAGTATTTT. Amino acid sequence: CASSISLDTQYF. The chain recombines TRBV19 with TRBJ2-3; no reliable D call. The ends were cut back, 2 bases at V and 6 bases at J, with 6 bases in the middle. CDR3 length equals 12 residues. The V gene's germline CDR1 is LNHDA and CDR2 SQIVND (reference sequence).

The chain recombines TRBV24-1 with TRBJ1-2; perhaps TRBD1 as D (5 bases). The V end was cut by 7 bases, the J end by 4 bases, with 12 bases between. The CDR3 has 13 amino acids. From germline, CDR1 is KGHDR and CDR2 SFDVKD. The CDR3 sequence is CATSGGIAYGYTF. CDR3 bases: TGTGCCACCAGCGGGGGGATCGCCTATGGCTACACCTTC.

The V call is TRBV29-1, the J call TRBJ2-7, with 9 bases identical to TRBD2. This CDR3 spans 13 amino acids. CDR1 and CDR2 from the germline V gene are SQVTM and ANQGSEA. Trimming cost V 3 bases and J 1 base; bases outside gene matches: 1. The CDR3 region has the DNA TGCAGCGTTGACGCGGGGGGGTCCTACGAGCAGTACTTC. Translated, it gives CSVDAGGSYEQYF.

The gene calls are TRBV5-1 and TRBJ2-7; maybe TRBD1 (6 bases). The germline CDR1 and CDR2 sequences are SGHRS and YFSETQ. There are 16 residues in the CDR3. V lost 0 bases to trimming and J lost 4 bases, with 17 bases between them. This CDR3 is CASSLAGLGQGYEQYF. The DNA for the CDR3 is TGCGCCAGCAGCTTGGCCGGTCTTGGTCAGGGGTACGAGCAGTACTTC.

This chain uses TRBV7-3 with TRBJ2-1; 9 nucleotides agree with TRBD1. Germline V gene sequence: CDR1 SGHTA, CDR2 FQGTGA. V shed 0 bases, J shed 6 bases, and the junction held 6 bases outside the gene matches. This CDR3 is built from 16 residues. The CDR3 here is CASSLTPGTGSNEQFF. CDR3 DNA: TGTGCCAGCAGCTTAACGCCCGGGACAGGGAGCAATGAGCAGTTCTTC.

V gene TRBV4-1 combines with J gene TRBJ2-1; D is perhaps TRBD2 (5 bases). V gave up 4 bases and J gave up 2 bases, with 15 bases separating them. The CDR3 consists of 16 residues. Germline V gene data show CDR1 as MGHRA and CDR2 as YSYEKL. The CDR3, as DNA: TGCGCCAGCAGCCGAACGGGAAACTCAGCCTACAATGAGCAGTTCTTC. Residues: CASSRTGNSAYNEQFF.

The V call is TRBV10-3, the J call TRBJ1-5; no reliable D call. The germline V and J ends were trimmed by 5 bases and 0 bases, with 8 bases remaining between them. CDR1 and CDR2 (germline): ENHRY, SYGVKD. The CDR3 covers 14 residues. CDR3 region: CAISTEYSNQPQHF. Here the CDR3 DNA reads TGTGCCATCAGTACTGAATATAGCAATCAGCCCCAGCATTTT.